The rows below give T cell receptor beta chains drawn from one sample of a study of T cells in Graves' hyperthyroidism and ophthalmopathy. Each CDR3 protein is one row after TCRdb ran MiXCR on the multiplex PCR reads. The table includes 480,000 or so distinct CDR3 sequences, over 35% detected once. Sequenced: peripheral blood or thyroid tissue (not recorded which). These TCRs come from an adult woman with Graves' disease, either hyperthyroidism or ophthalmopathy (not recorded which). Both conserved end residues are part of each CDR3. D genes are given only for firm matches. A row's size may be missing; if present it is once, few, many or a size class.

.	.	TRBV29-1	TRBJ2-7	CSRQVPYEQYF	TGCAGCCGACAGGTACCCTACGAGCAGTACTTC
.	few	TRBV19	TRBJ1-5	CASSIAPPGPQHF	TGTGCCAGTAGTATCGCACCGCCGGGGCCCCAGCATTTT
TRBD1	.	TRBV11-2	TRBJ1-2	CASSFGQGDDGYTF	TGTGCCAGCAGCTTCGGACAGGGGGACGATGGCTACACCTTC
.	.	TRBV5-1	TRBJ1-4	CASSPGTLGEKLFF	TGCGCCAGCAGCCCGGGCACCTTGGGAGAAAAACTGTTTTTT
.	.	TRBV10-3	TRBJ2-1	CAISESEGTNNYGYNEQFF	TGTGCCATCAGTGAGTCGGAGGGGACAAATAACTATGGCTACAATGAGCAGTTCTTC
.	many	TRBV7-6	TRBJ2-7	CASSVRDVSYEQYF	TGTGCCAGCAGCGTCCGGGACGTATCCTACGAGCAGTACTTC
.	.	TRBV24-1	TRBJ1-5	CATDSGTQPQHF	TGTGCCACTGATTCCGGGACTCAGCCCCAGCATTTT
.	.	TRBV2	TRBJ1-5	CASSDMGQPQHF	TGTGCCAGCAGTGATATGGGTCAGCCCCAGCATTTT
.	many	TRBV12-3/TRBV12-4	TRBJ1-6	CASSLGTGRSPLHF	TGTGCCAGCAGTTTGGGAACAGGACGCTCACCCCTCCACTTT
.	.	TRBV6-5	TRBJ2-2	CASSYGQGKAGELFF	TGTGCCAGCAGTTATGGTCAGGGGAAAGCCGGGGAGCTGTTTTTT
.	many	TRBV10-3	TRBJ2-2	CAISDGGSTGELFF	TGTGCCATCAGTGATGGCGGTAGCACCGGGGAGCTGTTTTTT
.	.	TRBV19	TRBJ1-1	CASPSGRGQFAFF	TGTGCCAGTCCAAGTGGGAGAGGACAGTTTGCTTTCTTT
.	.	TRBV20-1	TRBJ2-7	CSATTGDGPYEQYF	TGCAGTGCTACGACCGGGGACGGCCCCTACGAGCAGTACTTC
.	.	TRBV6-1	TRBJ2-5	CASSGDQPQYF	TGTGCCAGCAGTGGGGATCAGCCCCAGTACTTC
.	.	TRBV29-1	TRBJ2-7	CSVVAYEQYF	TGCAGCGTTGTGGCTTACGAGCAGTACTTC
TRBD1	many	TRBV6-5	TRBJ2-7	CASSYHDRAVEQYF	TGTGCCAGCAGTTACCACGACAGGGCCGTCGAGCAGTACTTC
.	few	TRBV29-1	TRBJ2-7	CSVKTTDTYEQYF	TGCAGCGTCAAGACGACGGATACCTACGAGCAGTACTTC
.	.	TRBV24-1	TRBJ1-2	CATSATGQGIGYTF	TGTGCCACCAGTGCTACCGGCCAGGGCATAGGCTACACCTTC
.	many	TRBV19	TRBJ1-1	CASSTHDTEAFF	TGTGCCAGTAGTACCCACGACACTGAAGCTTTCTTT
.	.	TRBV6-1	TRBJ2-7	CASSHARVVAEQYF	TGTGCCAGCAGCCATGCCAGGGTCGTAGCCGAGCAGTACTTC
.	many	TRBV7-9	TRBJ1-2	CASSGRVHYGYTF	TGTGCCAGCAGCGGCCGGGTCCACTATGGCTACACCTTC
TRBD1	.	TRBV6-5	TRBJ1-1	CARESGTAVTEAFF	TGTGCCAGGGAGTCCGGGACAGCGGTCACTGAAGCTTTCTTT
.	.	TRBV2	TRBJ2-1	CASTEDSYNEQFF	TGTGCCAGCACCGAGGACAGTTACAATGAGCAGTTCTTC
.	few	TRBV15	TRBJ1-6	CATSRAYRVSPLHF	TGTGCCACCAGCAGAGCATACAGGGTTTCACCCCTCCACTTT
.	.	TRBV4-1	TRBJ2-5	CASSQQGFGGNNQETQYF	TGCGCCAGCAGCCAACAGGGTTTTGGCGGGAATAATCAAGAGACCCAGTACTTC
.	.	TRBV6-5	TRBJ2-7	CASSGRLVAEQYF	TGTGCCAGCAGCGGGCGACTAGTCGCGGAGCAGTACTTC
TRBD1	.	TRBV29-1	TRBJ2-5	CSVAKDRTGPPETQYF	TGCAGCGTCGCTAAAGACAGGACAGGGCCCCCAGAGACCCAGTACTTC
.	many	TRBV11-2	TRBJ1-5	CASSSYAGGNQPQHF	TGTGCCAGCAGCTCCTACGCAGGCGGCAATCAGCCCCAGCATTTT
TRBD1	few	TRBV10-3	TRBJ1-2	CAISESGQGNYGYTF	TGTGCCATCAGTGAGTCGGGACAGGGGAACTATGGCTACACCTTC
.	.	TRBV6-1	TRBJ1-1	CASAQGFEAFF	TGTGCCAGTGCACAGGGTTTCGAAGCTTTCTTT
.	few	TRBV7-2	TRBJ2-5	CASSPAGLQETQYF	TGTGCCAGCAGCCCCGCGGGCCTCCAAGAGACCCAGTACTTC
TRBD1	.	TRBV7-2	TRBJ1-4	CASRLTGDSEKLFF	TGTGCCAGCAGACTGACGGGGGACAGCGAAAAACTGTTTTTT
.	many	TRBV20-1	TRBJ1-6	CSARDFGDSPLHF	TGCAGTGCTAGAGATTTTGGGGATTCACCCCTCCACTTT
.	.	TRBV10-3	TRBJ1-2	CAISAEQGSYGYTF	TGTGCCATCAGTGCCGAACAGGGAAGTTATGGCTACACCTTC
TRBD1	.	TRBV10-3	TRBJ1-1	CAISESTGEAFF	TGTGCCATCAGTGAGTCGACAGGGGAAGCTTTCTTT
.	many	TRBV29-1	TRBJ1-1	CSVDRAQAFF	TGCAGCGTAGATCGGGCACAGGCTTTCTTT
.	.	TRBV20-1	TRBJ2-7	CSARLGPYEQYF	TGCAGTGCTAGACTAGGCCCCTACGAGCAGTACTTC
.	many	TRBV29-1	TRBJ2-2	CSGGHPNTGELFF	TGCAGCGGGGGACACCCGAACACCGGGGAGCTGTTTTTT
TRBD1	many	TRBV19	TRBJ1-1	CASSYGTENTEAFF	TGTGCCAGTAGTTACGGGACAGAGAACACTGAAGCTTTCTTT
.	many	TRBV10-3	TRBJ2-5	CAIREEVEETQYF	TGTGCCATCAGAGAGGAGGTAGAAGAGACCCAGTACTTC
.	many	TRBV20-1	TRBJ1-1	CSARDPYTANTEAFF	TGCAGTGCTAGAGACCCATATACAGCGAACACTGAAGCTTTCTTT
.	many	TRBV2	TRBJ2-5	CASSVQGTAKETQYF	TGTGCCAGCAGTGTACAGGGTACGGCGAAAGAGACCCAGTACTTC